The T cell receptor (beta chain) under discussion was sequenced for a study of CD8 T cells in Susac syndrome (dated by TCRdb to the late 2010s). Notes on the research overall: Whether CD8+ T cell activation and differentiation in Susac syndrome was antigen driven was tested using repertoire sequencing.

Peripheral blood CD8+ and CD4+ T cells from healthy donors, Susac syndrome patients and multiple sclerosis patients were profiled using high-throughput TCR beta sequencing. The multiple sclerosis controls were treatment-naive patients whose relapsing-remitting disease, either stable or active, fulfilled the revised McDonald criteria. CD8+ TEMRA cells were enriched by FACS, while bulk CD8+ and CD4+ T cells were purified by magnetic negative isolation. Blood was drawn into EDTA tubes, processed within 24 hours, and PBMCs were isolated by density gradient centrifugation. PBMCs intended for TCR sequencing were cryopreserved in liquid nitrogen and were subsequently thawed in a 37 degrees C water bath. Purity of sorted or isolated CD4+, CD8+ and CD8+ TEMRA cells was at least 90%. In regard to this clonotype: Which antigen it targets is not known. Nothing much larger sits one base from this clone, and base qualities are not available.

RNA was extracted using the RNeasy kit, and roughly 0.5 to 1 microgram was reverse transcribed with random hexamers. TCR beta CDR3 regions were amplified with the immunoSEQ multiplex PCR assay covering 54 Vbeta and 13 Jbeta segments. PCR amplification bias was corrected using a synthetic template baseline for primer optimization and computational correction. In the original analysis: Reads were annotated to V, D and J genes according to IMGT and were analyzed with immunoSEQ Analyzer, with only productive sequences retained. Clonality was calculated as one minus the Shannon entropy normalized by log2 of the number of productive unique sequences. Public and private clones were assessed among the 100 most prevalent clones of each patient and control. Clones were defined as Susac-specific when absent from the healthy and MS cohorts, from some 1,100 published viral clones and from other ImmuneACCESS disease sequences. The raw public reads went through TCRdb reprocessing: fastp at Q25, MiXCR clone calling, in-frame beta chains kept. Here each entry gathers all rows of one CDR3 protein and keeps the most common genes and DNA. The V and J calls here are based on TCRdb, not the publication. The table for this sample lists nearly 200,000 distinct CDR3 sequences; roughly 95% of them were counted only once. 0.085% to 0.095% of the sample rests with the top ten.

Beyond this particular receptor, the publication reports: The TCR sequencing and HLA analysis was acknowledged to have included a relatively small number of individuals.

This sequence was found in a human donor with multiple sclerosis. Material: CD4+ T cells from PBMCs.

The nucleotide sequence reads as follows: TGCAGTGCCGCACACGACGGTTGGGCTTTCTTT. It translates as CSAAHDGWAFF. The rearrangement combines TRBV20-1 with TRBJ1-1, with no confidently assigned D gene. Inclusive of the bounding cysteine and phenylalanine, the CDR3 is 11 residues long. The entry retains the CDR3 DNA only, 33 bases that are in frame from base 1. The germline V gene (reference sequence) provides CDR1 DFQATT and CDR2 SNEGSKA. The junction carries 16 bases between V and J, which are trimmed by 6 bases and 11 bases respectively.